The T cell receptor beta chain described here comes from a study of T cell responses to AZD1222 COVID-19 vaccine. Study-wide results and caveats: Sampled repertoires all dated from after the peak T cell response. AZD1222 recipients seropositive at baseline numbered only five to seven. There were mostly white British donors and more females than males, and clonal diversity was possibly underestimated.

Sequenced by immunoSEQ multiplex PCR; TCRdb stores in-frame clones only, minus some. The data hold 150,000 to 200,000 clones, with 92% observed a single time. In regard to this clone: No antigen is known for it.

J was trimmed by 5 bases and V by 5 bases; bases with no gene match: 6. The length of the CDR3 is 14 residues. Germline CDR1 is SGHTA and CDR2 is FQGNSA. This TCR came from an adult in good health. Specimen: peripheral blood, collected on day 0 of MenACWY control vaccination. The gene calls are TRBV7-2 and TRBJ2-3; 8 positions match TRBD1. The CDR3 bases are TGTGCCAGCAGCCCCGACAGGGGAGAAGATACGCAGTATTTT. Translating it yields CASSPDRGEDTQYF.